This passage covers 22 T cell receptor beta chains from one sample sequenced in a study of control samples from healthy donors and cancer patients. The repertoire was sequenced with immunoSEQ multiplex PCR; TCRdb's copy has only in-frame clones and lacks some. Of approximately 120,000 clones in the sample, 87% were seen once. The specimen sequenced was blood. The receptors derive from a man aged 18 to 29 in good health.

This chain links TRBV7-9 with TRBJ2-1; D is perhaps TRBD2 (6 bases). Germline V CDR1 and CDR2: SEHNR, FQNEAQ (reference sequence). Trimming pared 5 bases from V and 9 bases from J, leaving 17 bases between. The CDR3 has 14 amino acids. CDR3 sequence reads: CASSKLTSVAEQFF. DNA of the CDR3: TGTGCCAGCAGCAAGCTGACTAGTGTGGCTGAGCAGTTCTTC.

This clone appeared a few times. CDR3 sequence reads: CASTKGQKTYGYTF. For the CDR3, the DNA is TGTGCCAGCACCAAGGGGCAGAAGACCTATGGCTACACCTTC. The chain has TRBV6-5 and TRBJ1-2, with a weak D call TRBD1 (5 bases). The germline V gene has CDR1 MNHEY and CDR2 SVGAGI. This CDR3 comprises 14 residues. Trimming pared 7 bases from V and 4 bases from J, leaving 16 bases between.

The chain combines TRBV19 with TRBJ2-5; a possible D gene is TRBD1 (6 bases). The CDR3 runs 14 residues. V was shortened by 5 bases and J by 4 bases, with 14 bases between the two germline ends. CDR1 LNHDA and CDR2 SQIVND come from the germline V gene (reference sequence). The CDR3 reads CASSRAGVRETQYF. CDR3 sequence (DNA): TGTGCCAGTAGTCGGGCAGGGGTCAGAGAGACCCAGTACTTC.

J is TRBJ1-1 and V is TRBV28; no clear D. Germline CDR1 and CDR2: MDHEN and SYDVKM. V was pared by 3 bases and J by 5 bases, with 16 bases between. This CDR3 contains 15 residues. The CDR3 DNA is TGTGCCAGCAGTTTTACCGGGCCCCTGGGGACTGAAGCTTTCTTT. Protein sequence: CASSFTGPLGTEAFF.

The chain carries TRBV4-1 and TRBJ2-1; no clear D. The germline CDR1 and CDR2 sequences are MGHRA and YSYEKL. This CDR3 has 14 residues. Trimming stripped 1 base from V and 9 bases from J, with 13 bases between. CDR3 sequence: CASSQGLGATEQFF. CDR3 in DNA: TGCGCCAGCAGCCAAGGCCTCGGAGCGACTGAGCAGTTCTTC.

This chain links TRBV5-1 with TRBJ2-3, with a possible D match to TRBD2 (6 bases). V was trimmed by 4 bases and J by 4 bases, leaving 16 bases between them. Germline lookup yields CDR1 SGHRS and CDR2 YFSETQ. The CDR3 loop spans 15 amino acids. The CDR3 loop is CASSSSSGGADTQYF. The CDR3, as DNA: TGCGCCAGCAGCAGTTCATCAGGAGGGGCAGATACGCAGTATTTT.

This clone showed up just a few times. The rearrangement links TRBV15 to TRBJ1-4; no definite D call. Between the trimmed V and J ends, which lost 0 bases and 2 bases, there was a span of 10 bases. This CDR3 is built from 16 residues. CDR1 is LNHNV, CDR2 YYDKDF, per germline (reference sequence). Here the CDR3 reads CATSRDPRSTNEKLFF. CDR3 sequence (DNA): TGTGCCACCAGCAGAGATCCCAGGAGCACTAATGAAAAACTGTTTTTT.

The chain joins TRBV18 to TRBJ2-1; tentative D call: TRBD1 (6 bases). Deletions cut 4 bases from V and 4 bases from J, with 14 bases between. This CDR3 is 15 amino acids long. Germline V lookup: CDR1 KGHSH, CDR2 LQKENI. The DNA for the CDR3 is TGTGCCAGCTCACGATCCCAGGGGTTATACAATGAGCAGTTCTTC. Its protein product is CASSRSQGLYNEQFF. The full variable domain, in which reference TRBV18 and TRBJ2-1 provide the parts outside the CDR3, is NAGVMQNPRHLVRRRGQEARLRCSPMKGHSHVYWYRQLPEEGLKFMVYLQKENIIDESGMPKERFSAEFPKEGPSILRIQQVVRGDSAAYFCASSRSQGLYNEQFFGPGTRLTVL.

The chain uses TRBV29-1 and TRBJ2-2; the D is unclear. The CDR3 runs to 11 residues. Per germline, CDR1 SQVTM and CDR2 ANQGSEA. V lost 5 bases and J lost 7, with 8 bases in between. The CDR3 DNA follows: TGCAGCGTTATGGACGGCGGGGAGCTGTTTTTT. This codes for CSVMDGGELFF.

The CDR3: CASNSLTGELFF. The CDR3 coding sequence is TGTGCCAGCAATTCTCTCACCGGGGAGCTGTTTTTT. The chain carries TRBV2 and TRBJ2-2; D ambiguous. Trimming took off 7 bases at V and 4 bases at J, with 7 bases between the two ends. The CDR3 covers 12 residues. The germline V gene encodes CDR1 SNHLY and CDR2 FYNNEI. The whole variable domain, filled in from reference TRBV2 and TRBJ2-2, reads EPEVTQTPSHQVTQMGQEVILRCVPISNHLYFYWYRQILGQKVEFLVSFYNNEISEKSEIFDDQFSVERPDGSNFTLKIRSTKLEDSAMYFCASNSLTGELFFGEGSRLTVL.

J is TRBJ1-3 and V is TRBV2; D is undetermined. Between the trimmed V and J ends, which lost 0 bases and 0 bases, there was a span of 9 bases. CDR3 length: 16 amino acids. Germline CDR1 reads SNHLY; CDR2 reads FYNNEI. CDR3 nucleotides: TGTGCCAGCAGTGAAGCGCTGGAAAACTCTGGAAACACCATATATTTT. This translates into CASSEALENSGNTIYF.

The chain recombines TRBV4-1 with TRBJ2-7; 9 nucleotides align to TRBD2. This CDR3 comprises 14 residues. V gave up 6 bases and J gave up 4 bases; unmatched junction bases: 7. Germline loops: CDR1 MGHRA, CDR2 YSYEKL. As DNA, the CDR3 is TGCGCCAGCAGTTTAGCGGGAGAGCAATACGAGCAGTACTTC. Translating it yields CASSLAGEQYEQYF.

The CDR3 sequence: CASSVDPPLAVYNEQFF. The DNA for the CDR3 is TGTGCCAGCAGCGTAGACCCGCCGCTAGCGGTGTACAATGAGCAGTTCTTC. This chain uses TRBV9 with TRBJ2-1; 7 positions match TRBD2. CDR1 and CDR2 (germline): SGDLS, YYNGEE. The CDR3 has 17 residues. The junction had 10 bases not matched to a gene; V was cut back by 0 bases and J by 4 bases.

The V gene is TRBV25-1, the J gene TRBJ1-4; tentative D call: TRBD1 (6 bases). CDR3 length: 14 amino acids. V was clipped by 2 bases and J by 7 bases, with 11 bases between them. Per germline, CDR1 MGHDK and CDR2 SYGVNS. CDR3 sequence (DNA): TGTGCCAGCAGTGAAGGAACAGGGCGTGAAAAACTGTTTTTT. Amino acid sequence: CASSEGTGREKLFF. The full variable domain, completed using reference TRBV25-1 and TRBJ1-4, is EADIYQTPRYLVIGTGKKITLECSQTMGHDKMYWYQQDPGMELHLIHYSYGVNSTEKGDLSSESTVSRIRTEHFPLTLESARPSHTSQYLCASSEGTGREKLFFGSGTQLSVL.

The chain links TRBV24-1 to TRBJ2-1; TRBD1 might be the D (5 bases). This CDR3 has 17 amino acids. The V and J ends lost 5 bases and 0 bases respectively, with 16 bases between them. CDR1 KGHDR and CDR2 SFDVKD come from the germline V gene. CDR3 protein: CATSGRRQPSSYNEQFF. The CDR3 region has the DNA TGTGCCACCAGTGGTCGTAGACAGCCGAGCTCCTACAATGAGCAGTTCTTC.

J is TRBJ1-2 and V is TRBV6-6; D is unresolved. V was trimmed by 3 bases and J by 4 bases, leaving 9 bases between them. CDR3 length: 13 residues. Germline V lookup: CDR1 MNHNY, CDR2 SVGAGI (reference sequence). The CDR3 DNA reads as TGTGCCAGCAGTTATGTACCGCTCTATGGCTACACCTTC. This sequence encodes CASSYVPLYGYTF.

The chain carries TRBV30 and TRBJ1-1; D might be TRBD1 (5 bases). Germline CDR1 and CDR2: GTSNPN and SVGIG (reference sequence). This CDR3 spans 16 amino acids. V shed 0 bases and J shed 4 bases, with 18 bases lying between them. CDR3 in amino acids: CAWSVREGVGSTEAFF. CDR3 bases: TGTGCCTGGAGTGTACGAGAAGGGGTGGGAAGCACTGAAGCTTTCTTT.

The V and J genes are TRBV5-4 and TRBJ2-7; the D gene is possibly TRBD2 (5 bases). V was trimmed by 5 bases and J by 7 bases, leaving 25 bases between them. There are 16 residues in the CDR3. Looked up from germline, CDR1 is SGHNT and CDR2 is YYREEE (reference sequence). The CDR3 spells CASRPRASRERSEQYF. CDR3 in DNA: TGTGCCAGCAGACCGCGGGCTAGTCGCGAGAGGTCTGAGCAGTACTTC.

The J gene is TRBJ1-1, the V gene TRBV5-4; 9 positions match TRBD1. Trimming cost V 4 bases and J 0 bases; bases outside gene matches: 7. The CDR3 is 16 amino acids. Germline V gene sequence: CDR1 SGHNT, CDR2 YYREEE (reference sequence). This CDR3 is CASSQRDRVMNTEAFF. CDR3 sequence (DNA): TGTGCCAGCAGCCAACGGGACAGGGTTATGAACACTGAAGCTTTCTTT.

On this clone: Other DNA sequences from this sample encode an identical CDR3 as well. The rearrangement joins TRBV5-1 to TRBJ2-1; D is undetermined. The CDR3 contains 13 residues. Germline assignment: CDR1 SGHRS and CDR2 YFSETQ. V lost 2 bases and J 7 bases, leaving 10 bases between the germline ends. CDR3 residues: CASSFSLGNEQFF. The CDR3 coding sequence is TGCGCCAGCAGCTTTTCACTGGGTAATGAGCAGTTCTTC.

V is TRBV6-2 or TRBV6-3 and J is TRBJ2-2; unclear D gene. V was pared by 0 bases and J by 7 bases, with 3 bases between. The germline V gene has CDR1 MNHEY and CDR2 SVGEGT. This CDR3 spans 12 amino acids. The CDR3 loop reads CASSYSVGELFF. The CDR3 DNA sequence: TGTGCCAGCAGTTACTCCGTCGGGGAGCTGTTTTTT.

The CDR3 bases are TGTGCCAGCAGCTCCGGGACTAGCGAAAGCCCCTACGAGCAGTACTTC. This gives the protein CASSSGTSESPYEQYF. The J gene is TRBJ2-7, the V gene TRBV7-9; 10 nucleotides line up with TRBD2. The germline V gene encodes CDR1 SEHNR and CDR2 FQNEAQ (reference sequence). This CDR3 is built from 16 residues. Germline trimming cut 4 bases from V and 2 bases from J; bases unmatched to any gene: 8.